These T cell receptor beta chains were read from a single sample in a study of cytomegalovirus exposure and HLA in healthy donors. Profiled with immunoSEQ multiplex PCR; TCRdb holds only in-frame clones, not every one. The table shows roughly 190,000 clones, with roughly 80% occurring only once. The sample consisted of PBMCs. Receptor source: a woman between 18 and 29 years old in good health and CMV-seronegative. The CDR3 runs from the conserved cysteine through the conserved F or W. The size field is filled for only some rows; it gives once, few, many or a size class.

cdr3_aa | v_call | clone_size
CATTTSGSYEQYF | TRBV28 | NA
CASSILGSRGTYNEQFF | TRBV19 | NA
CASSQPYRGPTNEKLFF | TRBV23-1 | once
CASSPRTSGRFNEQFF | TRBV19 | NA
CSASGTGDEKLFF | TRBV29-1 | NA
CASTRAGGPTELFF | TRBV7-2 | NA
CASSPRGASEQFF | TRBV7-7 | NA
CASSRDRGRGTEAFF | TRBV10-1 | NA
CATSRDRGYEQYF | TRBV15 | NA
CATAPPKYTQYF | TRBV28 | NA
CAWGASGRVEQYF | TRBV2 | NA
CASRYIETSFEQYF | TRBV5-1 | few
CASSLGPDTEAFF | TRBV11-2 | NA
CASSAPGQGYEQYF | TRBV9 | NA
CASSTQGDQPQHF | TRBV11-2 | NA
CASSPPGLAGVGETQYF | TRBV19 | NA
CASSSEWWDRGLETQYF | TRBV7-2 | NA
CASSLRRGWTEAFF | TRBV28 | NA
CASSLDTNQPQHF | TRBV6-5 | once
CASSYTSNQPQHF | TRBV6-4 | NA
CASSSPRQGSYNEQFF | TRBV5-4 | NA
CASSQVKGKIYEQYF | TRBV14 | NA